This TCR beta chain was identified during a study of blood T cell repertoires in COVID-19. The study recruited people aged about 18 to 89 years across around 23 US areas. Original data processing: The assay estimated nucleated cells by amplifying reference gene primers. The table came from immunoSEQ multiplex PCR; TCRdb's copy has only in-frame clones and leaves some out. From that table come the V and J calls and clone size; the DNA was used to work out D and trimming. The profile shows a few hundred thousand clones, under 90% of them singletons. Germline CDR1 LGHDT, CDR2 YNNKEL (reference sequence). The V and J ends lost 3 bases and 5 bases respectively, with 13 bases between them. This CDR3 has 15 residues.

This receptor was obtained from an older woman who had recovered from COVID-19. This chain connects TRBV3-1 (or the pseudogene TRBV3-2) to TRBJ1-4; D not certain. The source material was PBMCs or T cells enriched from blood (not recorded which). CDR3 amino acids: CASSQSLAGNEKLFF. CDR3 in DNA: TGTGCCAGCAGCCAGTCTCTGGCAGGAAATGAAAAACTGTTTTTT.